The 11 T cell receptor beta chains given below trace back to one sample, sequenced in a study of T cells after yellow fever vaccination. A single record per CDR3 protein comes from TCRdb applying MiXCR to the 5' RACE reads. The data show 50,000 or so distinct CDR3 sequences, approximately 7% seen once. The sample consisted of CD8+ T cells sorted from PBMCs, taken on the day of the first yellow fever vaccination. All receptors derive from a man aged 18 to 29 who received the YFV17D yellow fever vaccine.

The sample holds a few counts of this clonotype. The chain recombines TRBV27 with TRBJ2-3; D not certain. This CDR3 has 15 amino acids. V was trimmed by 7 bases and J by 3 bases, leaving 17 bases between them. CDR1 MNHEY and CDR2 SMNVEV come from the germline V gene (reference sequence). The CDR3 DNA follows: TGTGCCAGCACGACCCTCCTGACAAATACAGATACGCAGTATTTT. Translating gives CASTTLLTNTDTQYF.

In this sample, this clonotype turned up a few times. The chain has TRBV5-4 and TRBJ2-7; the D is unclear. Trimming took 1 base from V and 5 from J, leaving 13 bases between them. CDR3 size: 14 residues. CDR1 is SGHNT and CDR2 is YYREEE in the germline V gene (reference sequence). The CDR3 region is CASSLSGPLDEQYF. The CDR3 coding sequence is TGTGCCAGCAGCTTGTCAGGCCCCCTGGACGAGCAGTACTTC. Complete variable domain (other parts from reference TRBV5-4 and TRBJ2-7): ETGVTQSPTHLIKTRGQQVTLRCSSQSGHNTVSWYQQALGQGPQFIFQYYREEENGRGNFPPRFSGLQFPNYSSELNVNALELDDSALYLCASSLSGPLDEQYFGPGTRLTVT.

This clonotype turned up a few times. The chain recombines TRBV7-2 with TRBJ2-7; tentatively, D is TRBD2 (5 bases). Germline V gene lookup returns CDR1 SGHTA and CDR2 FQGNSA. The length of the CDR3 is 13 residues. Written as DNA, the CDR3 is TGTGCCAGCAGCTTGCCCCCAGATGTTCGGAGGTCCGTC. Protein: CASSLPPDVRRSV.

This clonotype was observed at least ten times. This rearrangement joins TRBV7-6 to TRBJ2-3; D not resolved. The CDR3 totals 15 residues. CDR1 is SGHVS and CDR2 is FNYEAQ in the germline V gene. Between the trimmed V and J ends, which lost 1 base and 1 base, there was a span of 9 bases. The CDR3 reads CASSLGVTGTDTQYF. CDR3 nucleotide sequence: TGTGCCAGCAGCTTAGGGGTGACGGGCACAGATACGCAGTATTTT.

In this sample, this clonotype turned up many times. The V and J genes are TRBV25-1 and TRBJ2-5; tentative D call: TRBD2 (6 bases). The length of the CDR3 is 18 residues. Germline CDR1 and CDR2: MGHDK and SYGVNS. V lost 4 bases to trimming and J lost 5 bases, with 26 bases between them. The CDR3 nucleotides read TGTGCCAGCAGTGCCGGGGCCGATTGGAGGGTAGTACCGGAGACCCAGTACTTC. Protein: CASSAGADWRVVPETQYF.

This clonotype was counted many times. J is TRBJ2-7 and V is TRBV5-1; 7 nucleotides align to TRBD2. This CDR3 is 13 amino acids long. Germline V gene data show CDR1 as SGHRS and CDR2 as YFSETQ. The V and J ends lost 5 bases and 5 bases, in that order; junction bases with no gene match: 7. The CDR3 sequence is CASSTERGDEQYF. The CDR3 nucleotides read TGCGCCAGCAGTACCGAGCGGGGAGACGAGCAGTACTTC.

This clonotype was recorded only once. The CDR3 protein is CATCQKREAEEKLFF. The DNA for the CDR3 is TGTGCCACCTGCCAAAAGAGGGAGGCGGAAGAAAAACTGTTTTTT. The rearrangement uses TRBV3-1 and TRBJ1-4, with D uncertain. CDR1 LGHDT and CDR2 YNNKEL come from the germline V gene (reference sequence). The CDR3 length is 15 residues. Trimming removed 10 bases at V and 8 bases at J, with 23 bases between.

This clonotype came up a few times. CDR3 protein: CASSLGTANNEQFF. CDR3 coding DNA: TGTGCCAGCAGTCTTGGGACGGCTAACAATGAGCAGTTCTTC. J is TRBJ2-1 and V is TRBV6-4, with D perhaps TRBD1 or TRBD2 (5 bases each). V gave up 5 bases and J gave up 5 bases, with 13 bases separating them. The CDR3 sequence is 14 residues long. CDR1 and CDR2 from the germline V gene are MRHNA and SNTAGT.

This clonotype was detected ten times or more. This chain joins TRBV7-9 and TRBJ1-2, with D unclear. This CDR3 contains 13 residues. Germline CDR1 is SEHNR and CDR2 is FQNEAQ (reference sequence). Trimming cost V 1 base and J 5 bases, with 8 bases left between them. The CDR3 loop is CASSLGLLYGYTF. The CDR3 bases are TGTGCCAGCAGCTTAGGGCTACTATATGGCTACACCTTC.

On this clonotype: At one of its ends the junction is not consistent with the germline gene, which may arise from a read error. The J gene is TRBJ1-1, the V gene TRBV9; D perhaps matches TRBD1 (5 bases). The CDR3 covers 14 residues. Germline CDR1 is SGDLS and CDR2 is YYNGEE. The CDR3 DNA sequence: TGTGCCAGCAGCGTTGGGGGTATGAACACTGTAGCTTTCTTT. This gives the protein CASSVGGMNTVAFF.

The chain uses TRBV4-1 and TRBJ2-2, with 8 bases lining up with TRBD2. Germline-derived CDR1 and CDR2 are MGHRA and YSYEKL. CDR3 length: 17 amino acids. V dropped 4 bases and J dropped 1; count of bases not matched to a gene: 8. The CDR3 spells CASSPGGAGGNTGELFF. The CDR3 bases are TGCGCCAGCAGCCCCGGGGGGGCGGGGGGGAACACCGGGGAGCTGTTTTTT.